In this sample, the clone carrying this T cell receptor beta chain turned up many times. As yet, its antigen is unknown. This CDR3 contains 16 residues. Germline V CDR1 and CDR2: LNHDA, SQIVND (reference sequence). V dropped 3 bases and J dropped 0 bases, with 12 bases sitting between them. The data originate from a study of cytomegalovirus exposure and HLA in healthy donors. General study points: Immune exposure information comprised only CMV serostatus. A later analysis linked a missense variant in DCLRE1C to the trimming of TCR beta V and J genes. Sequencing had likely introduced a cluster of highly shared sequence variants as an artifact.

13 Jbeta primers and 60 Vbeta primers were used for the PCR. Profiling relied on immunoSEQ multiplex PCR, and the TCRdb table lists in-frame clones only, not all of them. The repertoire consists of about 110,000 clones, with 79% occurring once and the leading ten covering about 6.6%. Sequencing used PBMCs. J is TRBJ1-3 and V is TRBV19; D call uncertain. The receptor was derived from a man aged 25-40 years in good health and CMV-seropositive. CDR3 residues: CASSMRPEASGNTIYF. In DNA, the CDR3 is TGTGCCAGTAGTATGCGGCCGGAAGCCTCTGGAAACACCATATATTTT.